This T cell receptor (beta chain) was recovered during a study of T cells in localized non-small cell lung cancer. Only in-frame clones appear in the TCRdb table, and some are missing; sequencing was by immunoSEQ multiplex PCR. The repertoire holds tens of thousands of clones, approximately 93% seen once, with 7% to 9% in the top ten. Germline CDR1 reads LNHNV; CDR2 reads YYDKDF (reference sequence). The CDR3 runs 15 residues. The V gene lost 0 bases and the J gene lost 2 bases, with 8 bases spanning the gap. This chain uses TRBV15 with TRBJ2-4, with D perhaps TRBD1 (6 bases). Sequenced here: peripheral blood, sampled before any cancer treatment. The sequence derives from a female donor over 55 with stage I lung adenocarcinoma. For the CDR3, the DNA is TGTGCCACCAGCAGAGAACAGGGAACCAAAAACATTCAGTACTTC. Protein product: CATSREQGTKNIQYF. Based on the CDR3 plus reference TRBV15 and TRBJ2-4, the full variable domain is DAMVIQNPRYQVTQFGKPVTLSCSQTLNHNVMYWYQQKSSQAPKLLFHYYDKDFNNEADTPDNFQSRRPNTSFCFLDIRSPGLGDTAMYLCATSREQGTKNIQYFGAGTRLSVL.